This T cell receptor beta chain was sequenced in a study of blood T cell repertoires in COVID-19. Across the study: Acute-phase and convalescent COVID-19 samples originated in the United States, Italy and Spain.

Recruits, aged roughly 18 to 95 years, lived in 24 US areas. Self-reported history from a screening survey and questionnaire set each donor's cohort. All recovered Cohort 3 donors got two negative PCRs, got clearance, or saw symptom resolution. Clones were read by immunoSEQ multiplex PCR, and TCRdb kept only the in-frame ones, dropping some. The sample lists more than 350,000 clones; around nine tenths were seen once. With 5 bases removed from V and 4 bases from J, the gap between germline ends came to 11 bases. Germline CDR1 reads SEHNR; CDR2 reads FQNEAQ (reference sequence). The CDR3 loop spans 13 amino acids.

V gene TRBV7-9 combines with J gene TRBJ1-1, with no clear D. This receptor was obtained from a woman aged 50 to 60 who had recovered from COVID-19. The source material was PBMCs or T cells enriched from blood (not recorded which). The CDR3 DNA follows: TGTGCCAGCAGCCCCTACGGGGTCACTGAAGCTTTCTTT. This gives the protein CASSPYGVTEAFF.